A single sample is the source of the 31 T cell receptor beta chains below, sequenced in a study of T cell repertoires in cytomegalovirus infection. TCRdb re-called the reads through MiXCR, storing one row per CDR3 protein. The table shows about 920,000 distinct CDR3 sequences, with around 32% occurring only once. These receptors lack a known antigen. Sequenced material: cultured CD8+ T cells from PBMCs, taken from culture after CMV antigen stimulation. The receptors were sampled from a human donor in good health (CMV status not recorded). Some clones in this sample may be carry-over from other donors' samples.

As concerns this clonotype: Without the conserved terminal phenylalanine or tryptophan, this CDR3 likely stems from a read error. The J gene is TRBJ2-5, the V gene TRBV28; D ambiguous. Trimming stripped 7 bases from V and 3 bases from J, with 9 bases between. Germline V gene data show CDR1 as MDHEN and CDR2 as SYDVKM. This CDR3 spans 12 amino acids. CDR3 nucleotide sequence: TGTGCCAGCACCCCCGGCGAAGAGACCCAGTACTAC. This encodes CASTPGEETQYY.

This chain connects TRBV4-1 to TRBJ2-7; no reliable D call. The CDR3 has 15 amino acids. Germline assignment: CDR1 MGHRA and CDR2 YSYEKL. Trimming took 0 bases from V and 2 from J, leaving 11 bases between them. The CDR3 sequence: CASSQDGQKTYEQYF. In DNA form, the CDR3 reads TGCGCCAGCAGCCAAGACGGGCAGAAAACCTACGAGCAGTACTTC.

About this clonotype: A much bigger clone sits one base away, suggesting this may be a read error. This rearrangement joins TRBV7-2 to TRBJ1-5; D gene unclear. The CDR3 consists of 11 residues. V was pared by 1 base and J by 9 bases, with 4 bases between. CDR1 and CDR2 from the germline V gene are SGHTA and FQGNSA. The CDR3 region has the DNA TGTGCCAGCAGCTTAGTGGGGCCCCAGCATTTT. Residues: CASSLVGPQHF.

This sequence joins TRBV10-2 and TRBJ2-2, with 15 bases fitting TRBD2. Germline-derived CDR1 and CDR2 are WSHSY and SAAADI. V gave up 6 bases and J gave up 4 bases; unmatched junction bases: 27. CDR3 length equals 24 residues. The CDR3 region has the DNA TGCGCCAGCAGCCATCATCTGGGACTAGCGGGGGGCTACAGATATGCCCAGAGCACCGGGGAGCTGTTTTTT. Amino acids: CASSHHLGLAGGYRYAQSTGELFF.

V and J are TRBV24-1 and TRBJ2-3, with TRBD2 matching over 7 bases. Per the germline V gene, CDR1 is KGHDR and CDR2 is SFDVKD. The V and J ends lost 4 bases and 2 bases, in that order; junction bases with no gene match: 11. The CDR3 spans 17 residues. This chain's CDR3 is CATSDPTSSGDTDTQYF. The CDR3 nucleotides are TGTGCCACCAGTGACCCGACTAGCTCGGGGGACACAGATACGCAGTATTTT.

A single count supports this clonotype. This chain links TRBV27 with TRBJ1-1; 10 bases align to TRBD1. Germline V CDR1 and CDR2: MNHEY, SMNVEV (reference sequence). The CDR3 runs to 14 residues. The junction had 5 bases not matched to a gene; V was cut back by 5 bases and J by 5 bases. CDR3: CASSVTGGGTEAFF. Written as DNA, the CDR3 is TGTGCCAGCAGTGTGACAGGGGGCGGGACTGAAGCTTTCTTT.

The J gene is TRBJ1-2, the V gene TRBV28; possibly TRBD1 for D (5 bases). CDR1 and CDR2 (germline): MDHEN, SYDVKM. The CDR3 loop spans 13 amino acids. V shed 3 bases and J shed 8 bases, with 13 bases lying between them. The DNA of the CDR3 is TGTGCCAGCAGTTTCGGGACCTCGGAGGGCTACACCTTC. Amino acid sequence: CASSFGTSEGYTF.

This sequence joins TRBV7-9 and TRBJ1-5; D unresolved. The CDR3 contains 14 residues. CDR1 is SEHNR and CDR2 is FQNEAQ in the germline V gene (reference sequence). The CDR3 protein is CPPVEGFLNQPQHF. CDR3 nucleotides: TGTCCTCCCGTGGAAGGGTTTCTCAATCAGCCCCAGCATTTT. The full variable domain, completed using reference TRBV7-9 and TRBJ1-5, is DTGVSQNPRHKITKRGQNVTFRCDPISEHNRLYWYRQTLGQGPEFLTYFQNEAQLEKSRLLSDRFSAERPKGSFSTLEIQRTEQGDSAMYLCPPVEGFLNQPQHFGDGTRLSIL.

This clonotype was detected only a few times. The chain is built from TRBV27 and TRBJ1-5; D gene unclear. In germline, CDR1 is MNHEY, CDR2 SMNVEV (reference sequence). The germline V and J ends were trimmed by 7 bases and 2 bases, with 12 bases remaining between them. The CDR3 length is 14 residues. This chain's CDR3 is CASTSEFGNQPQHF. For the CDR3, the DNA is TGTGCCAGCACTTCGGAGTTTGGCAATCAGCCCCAGCATTTT.

V gene TRBV27 combines with J gene TRBJ2-7, with 11 bases that match TRBD1. The CDR3 loop spans 15 amino acids. The germline gives CDR1 MNHEY, CDR2 SMNVEV (reference sequence). J was trimmed by 7 bases and V by 5 bases; bases with no gene match: 10. DNA for the CDR3: TGTGCCAGCAGTCCCGGGACAGGGGGTGTCTCGGAGCAGTACTTC. Its protein is CASSPGTGGVSEQYF.

The gene calls are TRBV7-9 and TRBJ1-1, with D tentatively TRBD1 (5 bases). Trimming removed 9 bases at V and 4 bases at J, with 12 bases between. Germline assignment: CDR1 SEHNR and CDR2 FQNEAQ (reference sequence). This CDR3 region has 12 residues. CDR3 DNA: TGTGCCAGTCGAGGGGCTAGCACTGAAGCTTTCTTT. Protein: CASRGASTEAFF.

The J gene is TRBJ2-1, the V gene TRBV6-5; 11 nucleotides agree with TRBD2. CDR1 is MNHEY, CDR2 SVGAGI, per germline. V lost 5 bases, J lost 6 bases, and 6 bases stayed unmatched. The CDR3 contains 15 residues. The CDR3 DNA reads as TGTGCCAGCAGTCAACTAGCGGGGGTAAGCAATGAGCAGTTCTTC. Translating it yields CASSQLAGVSNEQFF.

A note on this clonotype: A single base separates this from a much larger clone, so it may be a read error. The chain joins TRBV7-3 to TRBJ1-2; the D is unclear. V was clipped by 5 bases and J by 2 bases, with 15 bases between them. Germline CDR1 reads SGHTA; CDR2 reads FQGTGA. There are 15 residues in the CDR3. The CDR3 sequence: CASSQPHSRNYGYTF. DNA for the CDR3: TGTGCCAGCAGCCAACCCCATAGCAGGAACTATGGCTACACCTTC.

The rearrangement links TRBV6-6 to TRBJ2-7, with D hard to call. Germline values: CDR1 MNHNY, CDR2 SVGAGI (reference sequence). V was clipped by 5 bases and J by 2 bases, with 16 bases between them. The CDR3 sequence is 15 residues long. DNA of the CDR3: TGTGCCAGCAGTACCCCCTACAGTCATACCTACGAGCAGTACTTC. It yields the protein CASSTPYSHTYEQYF.

Only a few counts were recorded for this clonotype. CDR3 loop: CASSIRNRGRRETQYF. For the CDR3, the DNA is TGTGCCAGTAGTATTCGGAACAGGGGCAGGAGAGAGACCCAGTACTTC. The chain uses TRBV19 and TRBJ2-5, with TRBD1 matching 7 bases. Germline V gene data show CDR1 as LNHDA and CDR2 as SQIVND (reference sequence). Trimming removed 3 bases from V and 4 bases from J; junction bases left unmatched: 11. The CDR3 runs to 16 residues.

The chain employs TRBV4-3 and TRBJ2-7; 7 bases match TRBD1. Losses at the gene ends were 1 base for V and 6 bases for J; bases not matched to a gene: 24. There are 20 residues in the CDR3. Germline assignment: CDR1 LGHNA and CDR2 YSLEER. In DNA, the CDR3 is TGCGCCAGCAGCCAAGGAAAGGTCCGAGCCAACAGGGGAAACACCGCCGAGCAGTACGTC. Amino acid sequence: CASSQGKVRANRGNTAEQYV.

This sequence joins TRBV4-3 and TRBJ2-2, with TRBD2 as a possible D gene (6 bases). The CDR3 totals 18 residues. Between the trimmed V and J ends, which lost 0 bases and 6 bases, there was a span of 20 bases. Germline lookup yields CDR1 LGHNA and CDR2 YSLEER. The CDR3 spells CASSQDSASAGFAGELFF. The CDR3 DNA is TGCGCCAGCAGCCAAGATAGTGCCAGCGCGGGATTTGCCGGGGAGCTGTTTTTT.

This clonotype has just a few counts. The chain is built from TRBV27 and TRBJ2-2; no firm D call. V lost 10 bases to trimming and J lost 6 bases, with 9 bases between them. The CDR3 consists of 11 residues. Per germline, CDR1 MNHEY and CDR2 SMNVEV (reference sequence). The CDR3 bases are TGTGCCACCGCGGTCGCCGGGGAGCTGTTTTTT. It is translated as CATAVAGELFF.

The chain has TRBV6-5 and TRBJ1-6; D gene ambiguous. The germline CDR1 and CDR2 sequences are MNHEY and SVGAGI. With 2 bases removed from V and 0 bases from J, the gap between germline ends came to 11 bases. The CDR3 length is 17 residues. Here the CDR3 reads CASSYGLGSSYNSPLHF. In nucleotides, the CDR3 is TGTGCCAGCAGTTACGGGCTGGGGAGCTCCTATAATTCACCCCTCCACTTT.

With respect to this clonotype: A much larger clone lies one base from this, so it may be a read error. This chain joins TRBV27 and TRBJ1-2; tentatively, D is TRBD1 (6 bases). CDR1 and CDR2 (germline): MNHEY, SMNVEV (reference sequence). CDR3 length: 13 residues. DNA for the CDR3: TGTGCCAGCTCCGTCGGACAGCTCTATGGCGACACCTTC. Translated: CASSVGQLYGDTF.

Points on this clonotype: It may be a read error: a sequence one base away is much more abundant. The chain couples TRBV6-5 to TRBJ1-1; D not certain. CDR1 is MNHEY and CDR2 is SVGAGI in the germline V gene. The length of the CDR3 is 14 residues. Here the CDR3 reads CASSYKAFNTEALF. In DNA, the CDR3 is TGTGCCAGCAGTTACAAGGCGTTCAACACTGAAGCTTTGTTT.

The chain combines TRBV2 with TRBJ2-1, with 11 bases matching TRBD2. There are 17 residues in the CDR3. CDR1 and CDR2 (germline): SNHLY, FYNNEI. The V gene end was trimmed by 6 bases and the J gene end by 3 bases; junction bases not matched to a gene: 10. The CDR3 loop reads CASRTSLLAGVYNEQFF. DNA for the CDR3: TGTGCCAGCAGAACCAGCCTACTAGCGGGGGTCTACAATGAGCAGTTCTTC. Supplemented by reference TRBV2 and TRBJ2-1, the full variable domain reads EPEVTQTPSHQVTQMGQEVILRCVPISNHLYFYWYRQILGQKVEFLVSFYNNEISEKSEIFDDQFSVERPDGSNFTLKIRSTKLEDSAMYFCASRTSLLAGVYNEQFFGPGTRLTVL.

This clonotype was counted a few times. The V and J genes are TRBV7-6 and TRBJ2-1; no clear D gene. The CDR3 covers 13 residues. The V gene's germline CDR1 is SGHVS and CDR2 FNYEAQ. Trimming removed 0 bases from V and 9 bases from J, with 9 bases in between. The CDR3 DNA sequence: TGTGCCAGCAGCTTAGCTAGCTTGGCTGAGCAGTTCTTC. Protein sequence: CASSLASLAEQFF.

This clonotype was recorded many times. The chain is built from TRBV7-9 and TRBJ1-1; unclear D gene. Germline V gene sequence: CDR1 SEHNR, CDR2 FQNEAQ (reference sequence). Trimming took 4 bases from V and 7 from J, leaving 10 bases between them. This CDR3 is built from 12 residues. CDR3 bases: TGTGCCAGCAGCTCCCTAGGAAGTGAAGCTTTCTTT. It is translated as CASSSLGSEAFF. Filled out from reference TRBV7-9 and TRBJ1-1, the complete variable domain reads DTGVSQNPRHKITKRGQNVTFRCDPISEHNRLYWYRQTLGQGPEFLTYFQNEAQLEKSRLLSDRFSAERPKGSFSTLEIQRTEQGDSAMYLCASSSLGSEAFFGQGTRLTVV.

This clonotype was detected a few times. This chain uses TRBV6-6 with TRBJ1-1, with 7 bases aligning to TRBD1. V lost 10 bases and J lost 5; bases outside the gene matches: 19. Germline CDR1 is MNHNY and CDR2 is SVGAGI (reference sequence). This CDR3 region has 16 residues. CDR3 region: CATHPSSDRAGTEAFF. The CDR3 DNA reads as TGTGCCACCCACCCTTCCTCAGACAGGGCTGGAACTGAAGCTTTCTTT.

This clonotype was counted a single time. A read error may explain this, as a much larger clone is one base away. J is TRBJ2-2 and V is TRBV7-6; no reliable D call. The CDR3 runs 15 residues. Germline-derived CDR1 and CDR2 are SGHVS and FNYEAQ. As DNA, the CDR3 is TGTGTCAGCAGCTTGTCGTGGGGGAACACCGGGGAGCTGTTTTTT. This codes for CVSSLSWGNTGELFF.

V is TRBV13 and J is TRBJ2-1; 12 nucleotides align to TRBD2. In germline, CDR1 is PRHDT, CDR2 FYEKMQ (reference sequence). The V and J ends lost 5 bases and 2 bases, in that order; junction bases with no gene match: 7. This CDR3 has 17 amino acids. CDR3 sequence reads: CASSLNPSGGAYNEQFF. The CDR3 DNA follows: TGTGCCAGCAGCCTAAACCCTAGCGGGGGGGCCTACAATGAGCAGTTCTTC.

The chain joins TRBV4-1 to TRBJ1-5; D remains unclear. V dropped 1 base and J dropped 0 bases, with 7 bases sitting between them. The CDR3 length is 15 residues. Germline V gives CDR1 MGHRA, CDR2 YSYEKL. The CDR3 loop is CASSQGEASNQPQHF. CDR3 in DNA: TGCGCCAGCAGCCAAGGGGAGGCTAGCAATCAGCCCCAGCATTTT.

The chain is built from TRBV6-2 or TRBV6-3 and TRBJ2-2, with 7 bases aligning to TRBD2. With 10 bases clipped from V and 2 bases from J, the junction kept 16 bases outside the gene matches. The germline V gene has CDR1 MNHEY and CDR2 SVGEGT. The CDR3 consists of 17 residues. The CDR3 reads CATHPKPGLQNTGELFF. CDR3 coding DNA: TGTGCCACACACCCAAAACCGGGACTACAAAACACCGGGGAGCTGTTTTTT.

About this clonotype: A junction boundary mismatches the germline segment, possibly from a read error. The chain links TRBV7-6 to TRBJ1-2, with 8 bases fitting TRBD1. The CDR3 is 15 amino acids. CDR1 is SGHVS and CDR2 is FNYEAQ in the germline V gene. The CDR3 bases are TGTGCCAGCAGCAGGGGGACAGGTCCTAACTATGACTACACCTTC. Translated: CASSRGTGPNYDYTF.

The sample holds many counts of this clonotype. This sequence joins TRBV7-2 and TRBJ2-5; 8 bases are shared with TRBD2. V lost 1 base to trimming and J lost 7 bases; unmatched junction nucleotides: 14. The germline V gene encodes CDR1 SGHTA and CDR2 FQGNSA. There are 17 residues in the CDR3. CDR3 loop: CASSLGPAGAPLGTQYF. DNA for the CDR3: TGTGCCAGCAGCTTAGGCCCAGCGGGGGCCCCGCTGGGGACCCAGTACTTC.